These T cell receptor beta chains were read from a single sample in a study of T cells in Graves' hyperthyroidism and ophthalmopathy. TCRdb ran MiXCR on the multiplex PCR reads and lists one entry per CDR3 protein. Of about 520,000 distinct CDR3 sequences in the sample, around a quarter are singletons; the top ten hold about 10%. Material for sequencing was blood. The receptors here all came from a woman in her 30s with Graves' ophthalmopathy. CDR3s include the opening cysteine and the closing phenylalanine or tryptophan. A D gene is named only where the DNA matches it firmly. The size of a clone is reported for some rows only, either as once, few or many, or as a class for expanded clones.

abundance: .; j_gene: TRBJ1-2; d_gene: .; v_gene: TRBV9; CDR3aa: CASSDHSSYGYTF; CDR3nt: TGTGCCAGCAGCGACCACTCATCTTATGGCTACACCTTC
abundance: many; j_gene: TRBJ1-2; d_gene: TRBD1; v_gene: TRBV5-1; CDR3aa: CASSEGTGVRTRGLNYGYTF; CDR3nt: TGCGCCAGCAGCGAAGGGACAGGGGTTCGGACCCGTGGCCTTAACTATGGCTACACCTTC
abundance: many; j_gene: TRBJ2-7; d_gene: .; v_gene: TRBV27; CDR3aa: CASSFGRNYEQYF; CDR3nt: TGTGCCAGCAGTTTCGGCAGGAACTACGAGCAGTACTTC
abundance: .; j_gene: TRBJ1-2; d_gene: .; v_gene: TRBV30; CDR3aa: CAWSGHYGYTF; CDR3nt: TGTGCCTGGAGTGGACACTATGGCTACACCTTC
abundance: many; j_gene: TRBJ1-1; d_gene: .; v_gene: TRBV27; CDR3aa: CASSPADRMNTEAFF; CDR3nt: TGTGCCAGCAGTCCAGCCGACAGGATGAACACTGAAGCTTTCTTT
abundance: .; j_gene: TRBJ2-4; d_gene: .; v_gene: TRBV12-3/TRBV12-4; CDR3aa: CASSLRGGGKNIQYF; CDR3nt: TGTGCCAGCAGTTTAAGGGGGGGTGGGAAAAACATTCAGTACTTC
abundance: .; j_gene: TRBJ2-5; d_gene: .; v_gene: TRBV5-1; CDR3aa: CASSFGLKETQYF; CDR3nt: TGCGCCAGCAGCTTCGGACTTAAAGAGACCCAGTACTTC
abundance: many; j_gene: TRBJ2-2; d_gene: TRBD1; v_gene: TRBV3-1; CDR3aa: CASSPGLGTDNTGELFF; CDR3nt: TGTGCCAGCAGCCCCGGTCTCGGGACAGACAACACCGGGGAGCTGTTTTTT
abundance: .; j_gene: TRBJ1-1; d_gene: .; v_gene: TRBV6-5; CDR3aa: CASSYSMAGRTEAFF; CDR3nt: TGTGCCAGCAGTTACTCGATGGCAGGGAGGACTGAAGCTTTCTTT
abundance: many; j_gene: TRBJ1-3; d_gene: TRBD1; v_gene: TRBV20-1; CDR3aa: CSARPNPGTGSSGNTIYF; CDR3nt: TGCAGTGCTAGACCTAATCCTGGGACAGGAAGCTCTGGAAACACCATATATTTT
abundance: many; j_gene: TRBJ1-2; d_gene: .; v_gene: TRBV20-1; CDR3aa: CSARGVYGYTF; CDR3nt: TGCAGTGCTAGAGGAGTCTATGGCTACACCTTC
abundance: .; j_gene: TRBJ1-1; d_gene: .; v_gene: TRBV4-1; CDR3aa: CASTLSAGTGFTEAFF; CDR3nt: TGCGCCAGCACCCTCTCGGCAGGCACGGGATTCACTGAAGCTTTCTTT
abundance: .; j_gene: TRBJ1-2; d_gene: .; v_gene: TRBV30; CDR3aa: CAWRETGSYTF; CDR3nt: TGTGCCTGGAGGGAAACGGGCAGCTACACCTTC
abundance: many; j_gene: TRBJ2-7; d_gene: TRBD2; v_gene: TRBV27; CDR3aa: CASSLLTSGGAFSYEQYF; CDR3nt: TGTGCCAGCAGTTTATTAACTAGCGGGGGGGCCTTTTCCTACGAGCAGTACTTC
abundance: .; j_gene: TRBJ2-5; d_gene: TRBD2; v_gene: TRBV11-2; CDR3aa: CASSLAGGSGETQYF; CDR3nt: TGTGCCAGCAGCTTAGCCGGCGGGAGTGGAGAGACCCAGTACTTC
abundance: few; j_gene: TRBJ2-7; d_gene: .; v_gene: TRBV19; CDR3aa: CASSMGGTSYEQYF; CDR3nt: TGTGCCAGTAGTATGGGCGGGACCTCCTACGAGCAGTACTTC
abundance: many; j_gene: TRBJ1-2; d_gene: TRBD1; v_gene: TRBV6-1; CDR3aa: CASSGQGGGYTF; CDR3nt: TGTGCCAGCAGTGGCCAGGGGGGAGGCTACACCTTC
abundance: many; j_gene: TRBJ2-7; d_gene: .; v_gene: TRBV7-2; CDR3aa: CASSLDSRPGGQQYF; CDR3nt: TGTGCCAGCAGCTTGGATTCGAGGCCAGGGGGGCAGCAGTACTTC
abundance: .; j_gene: TRBJ2-2; d_gene: .; v_gene: TRBV9; CDR3aa: CASSVVGGAGELFF; CDR3nt: TGTGCCAGCAGCGTAGTAGGGGGGGCCGGGGAGCTGTTTTTT
abundance: few; j_gene: TRBJ1-3; d_gene: .; v_gene: TRBV18; CDR3aa: CASSPDSWMGSGNTIYF; CDR3nt: TGTGCCAGCTCACCGGACAGTTGGATGGGCTCTGGAAACACCATATATTTT
abundance: many; j_gene: TRBJ2-7; d_gene: .; v_gene: TRBV29-1; CDR3aa: CSVEGAAYEQYF; CDR3nt: TGCAGCGTTGAAGGCGCCGCATACGAGCAGTACTTC
abundance: many; j_gene: TRBJ2-7; d_gene: .; v_gene: TRBV27; CDR3aa: CASSLADSLHEQYF; CDR3nt: TGTGCCAGCAGTTTAGCGGACAGTCTACACGAGCAGTACTTC
abundance: many; j_gene: TRBJ1-1; d_gene: .; v_gene: TRBV20-1; CDR3aa: CSARSGSTEAFF; CDR3nt: TGCAGTGCTAGAAGTGGCTCCACTGAAGCTTTCTTT
abundance: many; j_gene: TRBJ2-7; d_gene: .; v_gene: TRBV2; CDR3aa: CASNYPGGNYEQYF; CDR3nt: TGTGCCAGCAACTACCCAGGGGGGAACTACGAGCAGTACTTC
abundance: many; j_gene: TRBJ2-5; d_gene: .; v_gene: TRBV29-1; CDR3aa: CSTWLGGQTQETQYF; CDR3nt: TGCAGCACCTGGTTGGGGGGGCAAACACAAGAGACCCAGTACTTC
abundance: .; j_gene: TRBJ1-1; d_gene: TRBD1; v_gene: TRBV5-4; CDR3aa: CASSSWDRDNTEAFF; CDR3nt: TGTGCCAGCAGCTCATGGGACAGGGATAACACTGAAGCTTTCTTT
abundance: .; j_gene: TRBJ1-1; d_gene: .; v_gene: TRBV6-1; CDR3aa: CASSEAGWAFF; CDR3nt: TGTGCCAGCAGTGAGGCAGGTTGGGCTTTCTTT
abundance: many; j_gene: TRBJ2-7; d_gene: .; v_gene: TRBV11-3; CDR3aa: CASSLDGYEQYF; CDR3nt: TGTGCCAGCAGCTTAGACGGCTACGAGCAGTACTTC
abundance: many; j_gene: TRBJ1-5; d_gene: .; v_gene: TRBV6-5; CDR3aa: CASIKGQGVRYQPQHF; CDR3nt: TGTGCCAGCATTAAGGGCCAGGGAGTTCGCTATCAGCCCCAGCATTTT
abundance: .; j_gene: TRBJ2-7; d_gene: .; v_gene: TRBV27; CDR3aa: CASSRQYSFYEQYF; CDR3nt: TGTGCCAGCAGTCGGCAGTACTCTTTCTACGAGCAGTACTTC
abundance: .; j_gene: TRBJ2-7; d_gene: .; v_gene: TRBV10-3; CDR3aa: CAISESFSSYEQYF; CDR3nt: TGTGCCATCAGTGAGTCGTTTAGTTCCTACGAGCAGTACTTC
abundance: .; j_gene: TRBJ2-7; d_gene: .; v_gene: TRBV2; CDR3aa: CASSEALRGNEQYF; CDR3nt: TGTGCCAGCAGTGAAGCGCTTCGGGGTAACGAGCAGTACTTC
abundance: many; j_gene: TRBJ2-6; d_gene: .; v_gene: TRBV6-2/TRBV6-3; CDR3aa: CASSYWASGANVLTF; CDR3nt: TGTGCCAGCAGTTACTGGGCTTCTGGGGCCAACGTCCTGACTTTC
abundance: .; j_gene: TRBJ1-2; d_gene: .; v_gene: TRBV6-1; CDR3aa: CASSERAGGRGYTF; CDR3nt: TGTGCCAGCAGTGAAAGGGCCGGGGGGCGAGGCTACACCTTC